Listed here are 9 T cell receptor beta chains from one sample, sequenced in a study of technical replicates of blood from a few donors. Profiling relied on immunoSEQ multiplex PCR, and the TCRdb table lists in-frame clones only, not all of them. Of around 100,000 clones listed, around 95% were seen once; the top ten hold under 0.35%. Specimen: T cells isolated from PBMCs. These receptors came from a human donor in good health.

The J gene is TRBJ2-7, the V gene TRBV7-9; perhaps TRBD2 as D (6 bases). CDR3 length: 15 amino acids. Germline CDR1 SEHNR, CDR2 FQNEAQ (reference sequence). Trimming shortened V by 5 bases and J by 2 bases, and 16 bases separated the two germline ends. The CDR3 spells CASSLLRDWPYEQYF. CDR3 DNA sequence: TGTGCCAGCAGCCTCCTCCGGGACTGGCCCTACGAGCAGTACTTC.

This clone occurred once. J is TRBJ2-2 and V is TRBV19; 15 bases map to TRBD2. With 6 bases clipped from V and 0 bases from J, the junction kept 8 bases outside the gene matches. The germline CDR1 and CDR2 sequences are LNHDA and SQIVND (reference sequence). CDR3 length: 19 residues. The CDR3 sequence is CASSPGLAGGQPNTGELFF. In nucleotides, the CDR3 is TGTGCCAGTAGCCCTGGACTAGCGGGAGGGCAACCGAACACCGGGGAGCTGTTTTTT. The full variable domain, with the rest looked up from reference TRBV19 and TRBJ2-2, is DGGITQSPKYLFRKEGQNVTLSCEQNLNHDAMYWYRQDPGQGLRLIYYSQIVNDFQKGDIAEGYSVSREKKESFPLTVTSAQKNPTAFYLCASSPGLAGGQPNTGELFFGEGSRLTVL.

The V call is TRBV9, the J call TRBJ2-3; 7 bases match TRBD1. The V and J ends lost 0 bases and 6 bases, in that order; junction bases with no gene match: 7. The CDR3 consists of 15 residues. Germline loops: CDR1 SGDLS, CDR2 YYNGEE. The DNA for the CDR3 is TGTGCCAGCAGCGTAGGATCAGGGGGATCCGATACGCAGTATTTT. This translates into CASSVGSGGSDTQYF.

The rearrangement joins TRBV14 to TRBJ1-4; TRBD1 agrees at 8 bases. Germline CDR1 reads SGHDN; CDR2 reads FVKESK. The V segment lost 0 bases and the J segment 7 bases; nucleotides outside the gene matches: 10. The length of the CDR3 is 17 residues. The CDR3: CASSQEFVQGDCEKLFF. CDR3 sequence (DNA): TGTGCCAGCAGCCAAGAGTTCGTACAGGGGGACTGTGAAAAACTGTTTTTT.

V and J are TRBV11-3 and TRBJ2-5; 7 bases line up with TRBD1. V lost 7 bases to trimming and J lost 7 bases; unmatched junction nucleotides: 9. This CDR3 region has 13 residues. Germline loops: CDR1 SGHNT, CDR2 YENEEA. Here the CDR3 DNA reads TGTGCCAGCAACAAGGGGGCCGCATGGACCCAGTACTTC. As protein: CASNKGAAWTQYF.

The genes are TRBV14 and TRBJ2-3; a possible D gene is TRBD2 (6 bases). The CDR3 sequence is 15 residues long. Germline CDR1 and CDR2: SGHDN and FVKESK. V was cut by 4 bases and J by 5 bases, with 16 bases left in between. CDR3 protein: CASSLLAVFQDTQYF. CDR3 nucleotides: TGTGCCAGCAGCCTTTTAGCGGTTTTTCAAGATACGCAGTATTTT.

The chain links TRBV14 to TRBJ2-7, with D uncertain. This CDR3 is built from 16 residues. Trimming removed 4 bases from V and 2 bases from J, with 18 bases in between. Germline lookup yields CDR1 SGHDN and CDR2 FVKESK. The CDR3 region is CASSPPFGRKTYEQYF. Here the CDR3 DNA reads TGTGCCAGCAGCCCCCCTTTTGGGCGTAAAACCTACGAGCAGTACTTC.

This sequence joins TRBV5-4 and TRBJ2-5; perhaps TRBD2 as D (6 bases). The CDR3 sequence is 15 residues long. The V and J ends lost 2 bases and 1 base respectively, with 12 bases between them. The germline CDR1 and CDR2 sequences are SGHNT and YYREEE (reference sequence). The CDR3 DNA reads TGTGCCAGCAGCTTAGACCCCGGGGGCCAAGAGACCCAGTACTTC. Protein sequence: CASSLDPGGQETQYF.

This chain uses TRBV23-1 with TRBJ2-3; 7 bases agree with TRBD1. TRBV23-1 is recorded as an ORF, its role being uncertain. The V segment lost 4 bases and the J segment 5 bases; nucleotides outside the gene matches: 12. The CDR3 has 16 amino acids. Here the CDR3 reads CASSRLQGKVGDTQYF. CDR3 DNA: TGCGCCAGCAGTCGCCTACAGGGGAAAGTAGGAGATACGCAGTATTTT.